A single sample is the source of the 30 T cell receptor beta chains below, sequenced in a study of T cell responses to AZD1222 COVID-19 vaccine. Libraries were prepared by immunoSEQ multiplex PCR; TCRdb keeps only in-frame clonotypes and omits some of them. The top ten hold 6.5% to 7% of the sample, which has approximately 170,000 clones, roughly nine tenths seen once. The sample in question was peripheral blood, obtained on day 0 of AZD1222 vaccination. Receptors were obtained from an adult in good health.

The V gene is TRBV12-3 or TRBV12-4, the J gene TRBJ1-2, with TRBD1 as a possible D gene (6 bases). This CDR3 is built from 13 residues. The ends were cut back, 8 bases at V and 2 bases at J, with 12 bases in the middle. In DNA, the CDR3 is TGTGCCAGCGGATACAGGGTAAACTATGGCTACACCTTC. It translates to CASGYRVNYGYTF.

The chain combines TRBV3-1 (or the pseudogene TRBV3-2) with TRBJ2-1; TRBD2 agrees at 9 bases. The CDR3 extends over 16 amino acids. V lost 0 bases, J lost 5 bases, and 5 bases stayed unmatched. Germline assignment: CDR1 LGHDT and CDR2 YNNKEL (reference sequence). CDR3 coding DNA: TGTGCCAGCAGCCAAGATTATGGCGGGGGGGACAATGAGCAGTTCTTC. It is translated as CASSQDYGGGDNEQFF.

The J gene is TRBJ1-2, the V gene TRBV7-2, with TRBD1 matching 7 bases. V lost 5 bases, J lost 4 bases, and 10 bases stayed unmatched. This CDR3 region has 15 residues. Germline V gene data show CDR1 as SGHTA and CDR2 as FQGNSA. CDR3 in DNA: TGTGCCAGCAGCGCCGGGACAGATAGGTTCTATGGCTACACCTTC. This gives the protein CASSAGTDRFYGYTF.

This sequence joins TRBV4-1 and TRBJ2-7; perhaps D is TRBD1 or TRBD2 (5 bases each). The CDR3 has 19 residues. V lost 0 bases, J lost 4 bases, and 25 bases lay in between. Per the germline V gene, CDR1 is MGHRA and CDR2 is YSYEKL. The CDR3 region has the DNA TGCGCCAGCAGCCAAGATATACCAGAGGGGATTGGTTGGGATTACGAGCAGTACTTC. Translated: CASSQDIPEGIGWDYEQYF.

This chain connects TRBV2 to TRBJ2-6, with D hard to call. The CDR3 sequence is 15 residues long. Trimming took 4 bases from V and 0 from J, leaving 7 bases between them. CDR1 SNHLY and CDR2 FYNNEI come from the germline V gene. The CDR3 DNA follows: TGTGCCAGCAGTGTGACCAACTCTGGGGCCAACGTCCTGACTTTC. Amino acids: CASSVTNSGANVLTF.

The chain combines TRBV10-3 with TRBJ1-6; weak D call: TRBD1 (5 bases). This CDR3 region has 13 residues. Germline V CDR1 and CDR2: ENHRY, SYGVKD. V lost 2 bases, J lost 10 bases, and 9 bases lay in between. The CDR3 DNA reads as TGTGCCATCAGTGAGGATCGGGACTCACCCCTCCACTTT. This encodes CAISEDRDSPLHF.

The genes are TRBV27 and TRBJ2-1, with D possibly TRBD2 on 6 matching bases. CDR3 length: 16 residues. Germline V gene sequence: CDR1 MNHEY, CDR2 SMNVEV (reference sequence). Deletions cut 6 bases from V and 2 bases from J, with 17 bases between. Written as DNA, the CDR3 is TGTGCCAGCAGCCCACTTCCGGGAGCCCCCTACAATGAGCAGTTCTTC. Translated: CASSPLPGAPYNEQFF.

CDR3 nucleotides: TGCAGCGTTGAAGATCAGGGGGCGGTGGAAGAGACCCAGTACTTC. Its protein is CSVEDQGAVEETQYF. The gene calls are TRBV29-1 and TRBJ2-5, with 8 bases that match TRBD1. CDR1 and CDR2 (germline): SQVTM, ANQGSEA. The CDR3 is made up of 15 amino acids. V lost 0 bases, J lost 3 bases, and 6 bases stayed unmatched.

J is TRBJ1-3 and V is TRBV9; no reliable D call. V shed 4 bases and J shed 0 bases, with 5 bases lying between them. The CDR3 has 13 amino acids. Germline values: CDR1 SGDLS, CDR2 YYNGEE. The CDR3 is CASSSISGNTIYF. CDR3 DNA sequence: TGTGCCAGCAGCTCCATCTCTGGAAACACCATATATTTT.

The CDR3 region has the DNA TGCGCCAGCAGCTTGGGGGGCTTCACTGAAGCTTTCTTT. Amino acids: CASSLGGFTEAFF. The chain couples TRBV5-1 to TRBJ1-1; a weak D match, TRBD1 (5 bases). Trimming took 0 bases from V and 4 from J, leaving 7 bases between them. The CDR3 consists of 13 residues. The germline V gene has CDR1 SGHRS and CDR2 YFSETQ.

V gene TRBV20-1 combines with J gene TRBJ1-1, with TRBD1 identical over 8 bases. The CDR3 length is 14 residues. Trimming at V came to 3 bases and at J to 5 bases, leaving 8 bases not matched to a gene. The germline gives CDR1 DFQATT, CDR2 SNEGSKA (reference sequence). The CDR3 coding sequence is TGCAGTGCTAGTGACAGGGGAAGGGAAACTGAAGCTTTCTTT. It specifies CSASDRGRETEAFF.

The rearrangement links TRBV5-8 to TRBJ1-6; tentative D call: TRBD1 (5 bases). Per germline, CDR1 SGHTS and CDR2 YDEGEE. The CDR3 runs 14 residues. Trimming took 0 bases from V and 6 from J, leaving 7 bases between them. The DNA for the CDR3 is TGTGCCAGCAGCTTGGGACAGATTAATTCACCCCTCCACTTT. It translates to CASSLGQINSPLHF.

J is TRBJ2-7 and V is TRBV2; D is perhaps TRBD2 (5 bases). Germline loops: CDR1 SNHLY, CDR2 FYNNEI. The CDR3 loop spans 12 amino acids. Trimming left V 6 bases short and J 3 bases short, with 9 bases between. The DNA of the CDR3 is TGTGCCAGCAGGGCGGAGGACTACGAGCAGTACTTC. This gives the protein CASRAEDYEQYF.

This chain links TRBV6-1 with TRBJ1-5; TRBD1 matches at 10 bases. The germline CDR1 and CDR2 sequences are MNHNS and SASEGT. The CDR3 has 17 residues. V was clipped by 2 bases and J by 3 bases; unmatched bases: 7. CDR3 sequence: CASSERGGTGDNQPQHF. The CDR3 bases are TGTGCCAGCAGTGAAAGGGGCGGGACAGGGGACAATCAGCCCCAGCATTTT.

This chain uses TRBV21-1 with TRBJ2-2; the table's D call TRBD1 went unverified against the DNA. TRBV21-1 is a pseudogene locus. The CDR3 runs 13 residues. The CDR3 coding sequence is TGTGCCAGCAGGGACAGGGTAACCGGGGAGCTGTTTTTT. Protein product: CASRDRVTGELFF.

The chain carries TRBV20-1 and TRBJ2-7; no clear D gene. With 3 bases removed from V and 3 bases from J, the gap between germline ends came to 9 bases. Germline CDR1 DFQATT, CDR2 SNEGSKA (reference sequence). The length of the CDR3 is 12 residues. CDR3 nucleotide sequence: TGCAGTGCTAGTTCTGTGTTCTACGAGCAGTACTTC. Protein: CSASSVFYEQYF.

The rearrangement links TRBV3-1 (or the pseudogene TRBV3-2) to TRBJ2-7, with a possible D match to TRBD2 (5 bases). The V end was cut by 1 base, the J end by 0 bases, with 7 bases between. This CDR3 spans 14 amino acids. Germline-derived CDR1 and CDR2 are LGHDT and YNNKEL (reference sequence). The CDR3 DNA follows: TGTGCCAGCAGCCAAGTTGGGAGCTCCTACGAGCAGTACTTC. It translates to CASSQVGSSYEQYF.

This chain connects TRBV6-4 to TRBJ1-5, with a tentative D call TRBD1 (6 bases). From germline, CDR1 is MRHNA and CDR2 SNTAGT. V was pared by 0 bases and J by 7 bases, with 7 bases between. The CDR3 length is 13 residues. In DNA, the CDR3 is TGTGCCAGCAGTGACTCGGACAGACAGCCCCAGCATTTT. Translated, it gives CASSDSDRQPQHF.

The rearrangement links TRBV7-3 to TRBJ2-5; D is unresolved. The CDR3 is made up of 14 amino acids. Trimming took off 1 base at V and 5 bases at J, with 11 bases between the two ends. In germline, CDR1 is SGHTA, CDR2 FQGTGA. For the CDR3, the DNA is TGTGCCAGCAGCTTAAACCCGGGTGGCGAGACCCAGTACTTC. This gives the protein CASSLNPGGETQYF.

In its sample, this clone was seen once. CDR3 loop: CASSIAGDREAFF. The CDR3 coding sequence is TGTGCCAGTAGTATTGCGGGGGACAGAGAAGCTTTCTTT. This chain joins TRBV19 and TRBJ1-1; 7 positions match TRBD1. Per germline, CDR1 LNHDA and CDR2 SQIVND (reference sequence). J was trimmed by 8 bases and V by 3 bases; bases with no gene match: 6. The CDR3 is made up of 13 amino acids.

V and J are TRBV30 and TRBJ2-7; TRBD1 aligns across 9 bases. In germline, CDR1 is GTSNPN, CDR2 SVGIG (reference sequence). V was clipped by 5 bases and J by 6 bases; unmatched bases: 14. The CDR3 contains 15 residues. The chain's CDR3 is CAWVNTGGGVVEQYF. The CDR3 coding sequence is TGTGCCTGGGTAAATACAGGGGGCGGTGTAGTCGAGCAGTACTTC.

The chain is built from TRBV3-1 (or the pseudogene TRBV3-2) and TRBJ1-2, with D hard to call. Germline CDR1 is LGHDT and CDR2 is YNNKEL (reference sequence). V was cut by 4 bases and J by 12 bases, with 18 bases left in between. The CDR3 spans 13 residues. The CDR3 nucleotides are TGTGCCAGCAGCCGCCCTCCCCAGGAGGCTCACACCTTC. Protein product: CASSRPPQEAHTF.

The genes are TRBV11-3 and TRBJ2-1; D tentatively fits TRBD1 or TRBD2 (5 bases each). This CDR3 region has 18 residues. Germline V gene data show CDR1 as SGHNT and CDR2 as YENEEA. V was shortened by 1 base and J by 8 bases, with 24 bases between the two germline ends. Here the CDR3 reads CASSLGRGGGRDVDEQFF. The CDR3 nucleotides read TGTGCCAGCAGCTTAGGGCGAGGCGGTGGACGGGACGTCGATGAGCAGTTCTTC.

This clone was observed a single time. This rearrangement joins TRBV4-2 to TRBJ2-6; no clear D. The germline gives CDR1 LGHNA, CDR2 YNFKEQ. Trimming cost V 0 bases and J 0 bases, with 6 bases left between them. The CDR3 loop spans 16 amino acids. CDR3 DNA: TGTGCCAGCAGCCAAGATAAAGACTCTGGGGCCAACGTCCTGACTTTC. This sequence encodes CASSQDKDSGANVLTF.

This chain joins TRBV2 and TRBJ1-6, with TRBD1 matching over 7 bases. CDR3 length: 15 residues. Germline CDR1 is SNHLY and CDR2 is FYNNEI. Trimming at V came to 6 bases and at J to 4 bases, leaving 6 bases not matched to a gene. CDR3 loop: CASRVGQAYNSPLHF. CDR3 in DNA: TGTGCCAGCAGAGTTGGACAGGCATATAATTCACCCCTCCACTTT.

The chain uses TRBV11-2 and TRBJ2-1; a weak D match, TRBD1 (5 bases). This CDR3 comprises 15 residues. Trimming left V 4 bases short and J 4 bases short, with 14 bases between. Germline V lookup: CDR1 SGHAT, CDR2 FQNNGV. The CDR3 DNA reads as TGTGCCAGCAGCTACGGCACAGGCGTTTACAATGAGCAGTTCTTC. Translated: CASSYGTGVYNEQFF.

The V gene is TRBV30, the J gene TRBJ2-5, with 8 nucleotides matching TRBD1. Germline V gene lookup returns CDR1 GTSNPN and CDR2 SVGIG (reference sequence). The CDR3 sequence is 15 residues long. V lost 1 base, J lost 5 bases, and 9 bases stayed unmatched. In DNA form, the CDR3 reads TGTGCCTGGAGTGGGGAACGGACAGGGTTTGAGACCCAGTACTTC. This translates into CAWSGERTGFETQYF.

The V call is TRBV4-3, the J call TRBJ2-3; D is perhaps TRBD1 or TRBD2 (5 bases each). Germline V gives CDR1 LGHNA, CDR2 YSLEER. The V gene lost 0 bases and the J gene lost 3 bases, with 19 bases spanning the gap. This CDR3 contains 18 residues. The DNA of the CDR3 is TGCGCCAGCAGCCAAGATACCCTGTGGGGCTGGGGGACAGATACGCAGTATTTT. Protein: CASSQDTLWGWGTDTQYF.

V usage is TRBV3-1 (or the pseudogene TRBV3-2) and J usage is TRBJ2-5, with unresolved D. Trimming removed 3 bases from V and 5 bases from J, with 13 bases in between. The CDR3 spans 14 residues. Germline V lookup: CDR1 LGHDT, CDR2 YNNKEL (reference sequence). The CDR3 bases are TGTGCCAGCAGCCAGGCCAACATCCCCGAGACCCAGTACTTC. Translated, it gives CASSQANIPETQYF.

DNA of the CDR3: TGTGCCAGCAGTGCACTAGCGGAGCAGTATTTT. This encodes CASSALAEQYF. The rearrangement links TRBV2 to TRBJ2-3; the match to TRBD2 covers 8 bases. This CDR3 is built from 11 residues. Unmatched junction bases numbered 2, after V lost 4 bases and J lost 11 bases. Germline-derived CDR1 and CDR2 are SNHLY and FYNNEI.